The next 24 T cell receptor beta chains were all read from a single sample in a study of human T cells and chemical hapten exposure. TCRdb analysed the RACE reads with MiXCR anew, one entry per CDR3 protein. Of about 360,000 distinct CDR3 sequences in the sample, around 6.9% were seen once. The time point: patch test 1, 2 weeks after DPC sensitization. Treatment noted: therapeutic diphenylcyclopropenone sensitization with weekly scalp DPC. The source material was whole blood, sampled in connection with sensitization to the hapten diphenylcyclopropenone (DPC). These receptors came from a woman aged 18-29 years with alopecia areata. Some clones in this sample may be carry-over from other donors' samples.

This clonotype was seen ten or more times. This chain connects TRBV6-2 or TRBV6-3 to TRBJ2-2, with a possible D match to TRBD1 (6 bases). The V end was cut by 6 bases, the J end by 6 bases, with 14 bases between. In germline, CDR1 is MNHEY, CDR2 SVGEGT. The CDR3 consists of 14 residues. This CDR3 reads CASSYDRSAGELFF. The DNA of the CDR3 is TGTGCCAGCAGCTATGACAGGTCTGCCGGGGAGCTGTTTTTT.

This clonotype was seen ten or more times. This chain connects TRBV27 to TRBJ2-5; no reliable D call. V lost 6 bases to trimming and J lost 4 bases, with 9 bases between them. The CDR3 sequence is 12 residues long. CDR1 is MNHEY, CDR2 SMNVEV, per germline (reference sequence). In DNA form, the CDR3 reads TGTGCCAGCAGGAAGTTTGGAGAGACCCAGTACTTC. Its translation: CASRKFGETQYF.

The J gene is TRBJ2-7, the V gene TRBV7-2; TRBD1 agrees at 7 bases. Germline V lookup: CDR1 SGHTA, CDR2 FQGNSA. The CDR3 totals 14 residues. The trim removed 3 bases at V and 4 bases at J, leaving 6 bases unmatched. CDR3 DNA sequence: TGTGCCAGCAGCTTTAGACAGGGCCGTTACGAGCAGTACTTC. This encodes CASSFRQGRYEQYF.

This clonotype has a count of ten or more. In DNA, the CDR3 is TGTGCCAGCACCTATAGCGTTGAGGGGTACTTC. It yields the protein CASTYSVEGYF. The gene calls are TRBV2 and TRBJ2-5, with a possible D match to TRBD2 (5 bases). CDR3 length: 11 amino acids. Germline V gives CDR1 SNHLY, CDR2 FYNNEI. With 7 bases removed from V and 13 bases from J, the gap between germline ends came to 16 bases. The variable domain in full, completed from reference TRBV2 and TRBJ2-5, reads EPEVTQTPSHQVTQMGQEVILRCVPISNHLYFYWYRQILGQKVEFLVSFYNNEISEKSEIFDDQFSVERPDGSNFTLKIRSTKLEDSAMYFCASTYSVEGYFGPGTRLLVL.

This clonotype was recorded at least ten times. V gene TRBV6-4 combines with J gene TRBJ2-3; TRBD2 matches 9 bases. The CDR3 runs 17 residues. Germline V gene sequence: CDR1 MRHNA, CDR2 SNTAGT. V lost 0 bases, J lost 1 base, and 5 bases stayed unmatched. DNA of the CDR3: TGTGCCAGCAGTGACTCGATCTCTAGCGGGGGCACAGATACGCAGTATTTT. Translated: CASSDSISSGGTDTQYF.

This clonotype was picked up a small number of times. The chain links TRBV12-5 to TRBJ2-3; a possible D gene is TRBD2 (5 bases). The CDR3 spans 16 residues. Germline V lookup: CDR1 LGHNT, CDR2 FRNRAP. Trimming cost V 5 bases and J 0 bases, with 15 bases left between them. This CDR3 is CASGPGPRTSTDTQYF. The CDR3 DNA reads TGTGCTAGTGGTCCCGGGCCTCGGACTAGCACAGATACGCAGTATTTT.

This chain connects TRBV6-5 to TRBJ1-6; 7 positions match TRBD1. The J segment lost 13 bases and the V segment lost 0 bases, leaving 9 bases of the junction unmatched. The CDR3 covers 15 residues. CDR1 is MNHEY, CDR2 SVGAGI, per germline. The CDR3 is CASSYSGTELFPLHF. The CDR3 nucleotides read TGTGCCAGCAGTTACTCCGGGACAGAGCTTTTTCCCCTCCACTTT.

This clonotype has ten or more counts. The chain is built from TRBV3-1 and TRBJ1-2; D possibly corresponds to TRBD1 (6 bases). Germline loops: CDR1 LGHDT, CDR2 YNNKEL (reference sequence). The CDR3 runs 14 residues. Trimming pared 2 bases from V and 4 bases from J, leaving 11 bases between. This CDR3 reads CASSQRTATYGYTF. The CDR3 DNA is TGTGCCAGCAGCCAAAGGACAGCCACCTATGGCTACACCTTC.

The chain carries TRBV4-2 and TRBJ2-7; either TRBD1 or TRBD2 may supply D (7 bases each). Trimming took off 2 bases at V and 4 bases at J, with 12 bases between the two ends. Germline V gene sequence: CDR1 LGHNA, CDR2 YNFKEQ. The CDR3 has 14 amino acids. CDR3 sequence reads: CASSQPGGGYEQYF. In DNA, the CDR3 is TGTGCCAGCAGCCAACCAGGGGGGGGATACGAGCAGTACTTC.

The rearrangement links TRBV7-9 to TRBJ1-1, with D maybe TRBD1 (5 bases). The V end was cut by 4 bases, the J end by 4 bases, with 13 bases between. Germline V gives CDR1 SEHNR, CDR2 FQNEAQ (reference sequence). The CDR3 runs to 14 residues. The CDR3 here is CASSSRGRATEAFF. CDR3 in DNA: TGTGCCAGCAGCTCCCGGGGCAGGGCCACTGAAGCTTTCTTT.

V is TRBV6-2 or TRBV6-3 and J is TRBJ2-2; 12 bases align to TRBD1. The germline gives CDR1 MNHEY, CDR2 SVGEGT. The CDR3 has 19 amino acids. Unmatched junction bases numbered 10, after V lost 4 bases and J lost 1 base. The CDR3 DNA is TGTGCCAGCAGTTGGGTCCCGGGACAGGGGGCATTGAACACCGGGGAGCTGTTTTTT. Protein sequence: CASSWVPGQGALNTGELFF.

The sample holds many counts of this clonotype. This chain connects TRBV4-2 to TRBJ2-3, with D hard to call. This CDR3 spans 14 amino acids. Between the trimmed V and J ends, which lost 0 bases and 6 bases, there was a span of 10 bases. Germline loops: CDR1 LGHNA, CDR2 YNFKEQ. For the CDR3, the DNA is TGTGCCAGCAGCCAAGACGCTCGCTCTGATACGCAGTATTTT. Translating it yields CASSQDARSDTQYF.

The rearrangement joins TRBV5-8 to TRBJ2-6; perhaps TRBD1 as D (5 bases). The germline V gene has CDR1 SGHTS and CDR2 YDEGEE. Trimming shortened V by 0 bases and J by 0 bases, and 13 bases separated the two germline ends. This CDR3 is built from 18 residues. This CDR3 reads CASSLGQDSYSGANVLTF. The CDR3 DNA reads TGTGCCAGCAGCTTGGGGCAAGACAGTTACTCTGGGGCCAACGTCCTGACTTTC.

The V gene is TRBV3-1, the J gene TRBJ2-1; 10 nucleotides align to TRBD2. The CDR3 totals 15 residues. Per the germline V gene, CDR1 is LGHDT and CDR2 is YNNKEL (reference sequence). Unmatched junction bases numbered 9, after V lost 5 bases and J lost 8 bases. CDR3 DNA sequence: TGTGCCAGCAGCGCTCCCGGGACTAGCGTCTATGAGCAGTTCTTC. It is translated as CASSAPGTSVYEQFF.

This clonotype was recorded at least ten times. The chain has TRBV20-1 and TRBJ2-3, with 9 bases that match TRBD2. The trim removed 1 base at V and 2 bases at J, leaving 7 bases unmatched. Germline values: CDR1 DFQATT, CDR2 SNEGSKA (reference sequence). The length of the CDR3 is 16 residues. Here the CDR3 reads CSARGGLAGITDTQYF. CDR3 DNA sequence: TGCAGTGCTAGAGGCGGCCTAGCGGGGATCACAGATACGCAGTATTTT.

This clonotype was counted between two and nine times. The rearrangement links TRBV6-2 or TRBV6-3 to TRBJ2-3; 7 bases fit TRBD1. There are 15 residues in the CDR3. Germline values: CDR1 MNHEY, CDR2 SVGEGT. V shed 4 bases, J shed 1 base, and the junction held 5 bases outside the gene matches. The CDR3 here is CASSSQGKGTDTQYF. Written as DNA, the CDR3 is TGTGCCAGCAGTTCACAGGGGAAAGGCACAGATACGCAGTATTTT.

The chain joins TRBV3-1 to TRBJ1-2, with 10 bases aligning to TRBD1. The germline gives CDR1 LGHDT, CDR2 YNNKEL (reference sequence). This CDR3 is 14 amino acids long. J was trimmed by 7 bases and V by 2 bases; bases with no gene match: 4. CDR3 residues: CASSQRQGAGGYTF. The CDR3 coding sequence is TGTGCCAGCAGCCAAAGACAGGGGGCCGGTGGCTACACCTTC.

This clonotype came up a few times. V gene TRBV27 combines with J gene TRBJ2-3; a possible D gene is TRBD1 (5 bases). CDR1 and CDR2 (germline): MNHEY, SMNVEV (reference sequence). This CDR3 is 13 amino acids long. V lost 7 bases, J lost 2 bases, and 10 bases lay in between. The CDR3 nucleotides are TGTGCCAGCACAGGGCCATACACAGATACGCAGTATTTT. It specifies CASTGPYTDTQYF.

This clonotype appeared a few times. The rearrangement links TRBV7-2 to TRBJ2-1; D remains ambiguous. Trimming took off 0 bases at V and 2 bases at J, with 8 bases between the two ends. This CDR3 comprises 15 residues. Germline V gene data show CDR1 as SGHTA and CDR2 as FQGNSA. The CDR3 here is CASSLAVGAYNEQFF. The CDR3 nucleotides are TGTGCCAGCAGCTTAGCTGTAGGCGCCTACAATGAGCAGTTCTTC.

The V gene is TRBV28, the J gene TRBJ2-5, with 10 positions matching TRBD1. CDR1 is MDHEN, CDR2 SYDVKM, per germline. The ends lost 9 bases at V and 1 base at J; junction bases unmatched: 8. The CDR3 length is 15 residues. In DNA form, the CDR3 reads TGTGCCAGAAGCCGTGGACAGGGGGGCCAAGAGACCCAGTACTTC. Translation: CARSRGQGGQETQYF.

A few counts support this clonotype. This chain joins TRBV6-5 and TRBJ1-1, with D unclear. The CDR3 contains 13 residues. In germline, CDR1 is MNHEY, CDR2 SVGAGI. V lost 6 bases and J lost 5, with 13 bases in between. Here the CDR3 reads CASSTLAGTEAFF. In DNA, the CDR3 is TGTGCCAGCAGCACCTTAGCTGGGACTGAAGCTTTCTTT.

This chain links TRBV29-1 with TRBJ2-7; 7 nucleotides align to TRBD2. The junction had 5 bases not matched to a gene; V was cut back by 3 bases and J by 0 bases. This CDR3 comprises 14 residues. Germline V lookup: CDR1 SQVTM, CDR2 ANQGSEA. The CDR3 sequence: CSVETGGGSYEQYF. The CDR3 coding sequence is TGCAGCGTTGAGACGGGGGGAGGCTCCTACGAGCAGTACTTC.

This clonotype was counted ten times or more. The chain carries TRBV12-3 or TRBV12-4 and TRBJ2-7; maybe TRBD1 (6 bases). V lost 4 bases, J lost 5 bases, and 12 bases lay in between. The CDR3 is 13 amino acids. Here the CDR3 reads CASSSGTRNEQYF. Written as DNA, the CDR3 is TGTGCCAGCAGTTCCGGGACAAGGAACGAGCAGTACTTC.

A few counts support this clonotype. The CDR3 spells CASSHVGSSTDTQYF. CDR3 DNA: TGCGCCAGCAGCCACGTGGGCTCGTCTACAGATACGCAGTATTTT. The chain carries TRBV4-3 and TRBJ2-3; D gene uncertain. The CDR3 is made up of 15 amino acids. Per the germline V gene, CDR1 is LGHNA and CDR2 is YSLEER. Trimming removed 3 bases from V and 3 bases from J, with 13 bases in between.